This T cell receptor (beta chain) was recorded in a study of T cell repertoires in cytomegalovirus infection. Study-level background: The study used recently identified HLA-C-restricted and well-studied HLA-B-restricted CMV epitopes. In public TCR beta signatures, there were indications of both CMV infection and matching HLA type.

Notes on the study in general: Carriage of CMV together with the relevant HLA was identifiable through cumulative public TCR beta family frequency. It was HLA-C-restricted CMV-specific TCR beta clonotypes that dominated the response ex vivo.

V lost 6 bases to trimming and J lost 10 bases; unmatched junction nucleotides: 5. Germline CDR1 and CDR2: MNHEY and SVGEGT. CDR3 length: 13 amino acids. TCRdb recomputed calls from the reads with MiXCR, one row per CDR3 protein. The data contain roughly 860,000 distinct CDR3 sequences, about 31% of them singletons. This clonotype was counted between two and nine times. Its antigen is currently unknown. This TCR was recovered from a human donor in good health (CMV status not recorded). Some clones in this sample may be carry-over from other donors' samples. Sequencing used cultured CD8+ T cells from PBMCs, obtained from culture after CMV antigen stimulation. The rearrangement joins TRBV6-2 or TRBV6-3 to TRBJ2-1; TRBD2 matches 11 bases. The CDR3 DNA follows: TGTGCCAGCAGCCCAAGACTAGCGGGGGAGCAGTTCTTC. Translating it yields CASSPRLAGEQFF.